A single sample gave rise to the 13 T cell receptor beta chains below, sequenced in a study of blood T cell repertoires in COVID-19. Produced via immunoSEQ multiplex PCR; TCRdb's table is partial and in-frame only. The repertoire includes about 250,000 clones, 84% of them detected once, and 1.5% sits in the top ten. The sample was peripheral blood. These receptors were obtained from a woman aged 40 to 49 who had recovered from COVID-19.

The table lists this clone with a few counts. This chain links TRBV11-3 with TRBJ2-2; D is unclear. This CDR3 region has 15 residues. CDR1 and CDR2 from the germline V gene are SGHNT and YENEEA. V was cut by 2 bases and J by 3 bases, with 10 bases left in between. As DNA, the CDR3 is TGTGCCAGCAGCTTAAGAGAGAAACACACCGGGGAGCTGTTTTTT. Translating gives CASSLREKHTGELFF. Combining the CDR3 with reference TRBV11-3 and TRBJ2-2 gives the whole variable domain EAGVVQSPRYKIIEKKQPVAFWCNPISGHNTLYWYLQNLGQGPELLIRYENEEAVDDSQLPKDRFSAERLKGVDSTLKIQPAELGDSAVYLCASSLREKHTGELFFGEGSRLTVL.

V is TRBV9 and J is TRBJ2-6, with TRBD2 as a possible D gene (7 bases). V shed 0 bases and J shed 2 bases, with 12 bases lying between them. The germline V gene encodes CDR1 SGDLS and CDR2 YYNGEE. The CDR3 contains 17 residues. CDR3 protein: CASSVGGGEPGANVLTF. CDR3 DNA sequence: TGTGCCAGCAGCGTAGGAGGGGGGGAGCCTGGGGCCAACGTCCTGACTTTC.

The V gene is TRBV10-3, the J gene TRBJ2-7, with a weak D call TRBD1 (5 bases). Per germline, CDR1 ENHRY and CDR2 SYGVKD. Trimming shortened V by 2 bases and J by 3 bases, and 8 bases separated the two germline ends. CDR3 size: 13 residues. The CDR3 nucleotides are TGTGCCATCAGTGAGACAGGTAACTACGAGCAGTACTTC. This codes for CAISETGNYEQYF.

This clone turned up a few times. The chain couples TRBV6-5 to TRBJ1-5; tentative D call: TRBD1 (5 bases). The V gene lost 4 bases and the J gene lost 0 bases, with 10 bases spanning the gap. Germline CDR1 MNHEY, CDR2 SVGAGI. This CDR3 contains 15 residues. As DNA, the CDR3 is TGTGCCAGCAGTTTACAGGAACATAGCAATCAGCCCCAGCATTTT. Translated: CASSLQEHSNQPQHF.

This clone was detected a few times. This rearrangement joins TRBV12-5 to TRBJ2-2; 8 nucleotides agree with TRBD1. Trimming at V came to 1 base and at J to 4 bases, leaving 11 bases not matched to a gene. The V gene's germline CDR1 is LGHNT and CDR2 FRNRAP. This CDR3 spans 18 amino acids. The CDR3 spells CASGLDLSAGGFTGELFF. The CDR3 DNA follows: TGTGCTAGTGGTTTGGATTTATCGGCAGGGGGCTTCACCGGGGAGCTGTTTTTT.

The V and J genes are TRBV7-9 and TRBJ1-5; perhaps TRBD1 as D (6 bases). The ends were cut back, 7 bases at V and 3 bases at J, with 10 bases in the middle. This CDR3 spans 13 amino acids. Looked up from germline, CDR1 is SEHNR and CDR2 is FQNEAQ (reference sequence). The chain's CDR3 is CASTRGLNQPQHF. Written as DNA, the CDR3 is TGTGCCAGCACCAGGGGACTCAATCAGCCCCAGCATTTT.

The table lists this clone with a count of one. This chain links TRBV7-9 with TRBJ1-1; D is perhaps TRBD1 (5 bases). Looked up from germline, CDR1 is SEHNR and CDR2 is FQNEAQ (reference sequence). Trimming left V 2 bases short and J 0 bases short, with 16 bases between. The CDR3 runs 17 residues. Written as DNA, the CDR3 is TGTGCCAGCAGCTTACGGGGGTCGGGGGAAATGAACACTGAAGCTTTCTTT. The encoded protein is CASSLRGSGEMNTEAFF.

The CDR3 loop is CASSLTHRANNSPLHF. The CDR3 coding sequence is TGTGCCAGCAGTTTGACCCACAGGGCGAATAATTCACCCCTCCACTTT. The genes are TRBV28 and TRBJ1-6; the D gene is possibly TRBD1 (6 bases). The V gene lost 3 bases and the J gene lost 5 bases, with 14 bases spanning the gap. In germline, CDR1 is MDHEN, CDR2 SYDVKM. The CDR3 runs to 16 residues.

The J gene is TRBJ2-7, the V gene TRBV27; tentatively, D is TRBD2 (5 bases). Germline CDR1 is MNHEY and CDR2 is SMNVEV (reference sequence). This CDR3 is built from 15 residues. Trimming pared 4 bases from V and 2 bases from J, leaving 15 bases between. CDR3 coding DNA: TGTGCCAGCAGTTGGACTCCCCTCCCCACCTACGAGCAGTACTTC. Translated, it gives CASSWTPLPTYEQYF.

This clone occurred once. The chain combines TRBV6-1 with TRBJ2-1; D possibly corresponds to TRBD2 (6 bases). Germline-derived CDR1 and CDR2 are MNHNS and SASEGT. The CDR3 loop spans 12 amino acids. Trimming took off 2 bases at V and 12 bases at J, with 11 bases between the two ends. Written as DNA, the CDR3 is TGTGCCAGCAGTGAATGGGCGGGGAGGCAGTTCTTC. This encodes CASSEWAGRQFF.

This sequence joins TRBV28 and TRBJ2-7; TRBD1 agrees at 8 bases. This CDR3 spans 14 amino acids. Trimming took 4 bases from V and 3 from J; bases not matched to a gene: 5. Germline CDR1 and CDR2: MDHEN and SYDVKM. The CDR3 DNA reads TGTGCCAGCAGTTCTAGGACAGGGCTCTACGAGCAGTACTTC. Encoded protein: CASSSRTGLYEQYF.

V usage is TRBV11-2 and J usage is TRBJ2-5; TRBD1 matches at 7 bases. Unmatched junction bases numbered 10, after V lost 4 bases and J lost 5 bases. CDR1 and CDR2 (germline): SGHAT, FQNNGV. This CDR3 is built from 15 residues. CDR3 bases: TGTGCCAGCAGCTCTATCAAACAGGGGCGGGAGACCCAGTACTTC. Protein: CASSSIKQGRETQYF.

The rearrangement links TRBV12-3 or TRBV12-4 to TRBJ1-2; no firm D call. The CDR3 is 11 residues long. V was clipped by 6 bases and J by 6 bases, with 8 bases between them. The CDR3 DNA is TGTGCCAGCAGCCGTAGTGATGGCTACACCTTC. This translates into CASSRSDGYTF.